The sequence of this T cell receptor beta chain was determined in a study of T cell repertoires in cytomegalovirus infection. For this clonotype: Its antigen is unknown.

CDR1 is DFQATT, CDR2 SNEGSKA, per germline (reference sequence). The CDR3 loop spans 13 amino acids. Trimming removed 1 base from V and 0 bases from J, with 6 bases in between. TCRdb used MiXCR to reprocess the reads, holding one entry per CDR3 protein. The table shows some 500,000 distinct CDR3 sequences, with roughly 43% occurring only once. The clonotype comes from a human donor in good health (CMV status not recorded). Some clones in this sample may be carry-over from other donors' samples. The chain uses TRBV20-1 and TRBJ2-5; D is undetermined. The sample here was cultured PBMCs, taken from culture after CMV antigen stimulation. The CDR3 region is CSARVTNQETQYF. The CDR3 DNA reads TGCAGTGCTAGAGTAACTAACCAAGAGACCCAGTACTTC.